The entry below gives a single T cell receptor beta chain sequence along with its context. Its antigen is currently unknown. The data originate from a study of identical twins. Study observations and caveats: Partly confounded zero-insertion analyses could result from invariant MAIT and iNKT cells. In cord blood, abundant beta clonotypes had fewer insertions; memory showed no trend.

This CDR3 has 14 residues. The V and J ends lost 4 bases and 0 bases respectively, with 7 bases between them. The germline CDR1 and CDR2 sequences are SGHKS and YYEKEE (reference sequence). TCRdb reprocessed the 5' RACE reads via MiXCR and lists one record per CDR3 protein. This table has a few hundred thousand distinct CDR3 sequences, around 15% appearing once. These data also featured in a second study, about yellow fever vaccine responses in identical twins. That paper notes: Twins reportedly appeared to share part of their vaccine T cell response while keeping part individual.

Sample: CD4+ T cells sorted from blood. The clonotype originates from a woman younger than 35 in good health. The genes are TRBV5-5 and TRBJ1-4; D uncertain. The CDR3 loop is CASSASTTNEKLFF. The CDR3 bases are TGTGCCAGCAGCGCCAGTACAACTAATGAAAAACTGTTTTTT. Supplemented by reference TRBV5-5 and TRBJ1-4, the full variable domain reads DAGVTQSPTHLIKTRGQQVTLRCSPISGHKSVSWYQQVLGQGPQFIFQYYEKEERGRGNFPDRFSARQFPNYSSELNVNALLLGDSALYLCASSASTTNEKLFFGSGTQLSVL.